This T cell receptor beta chain comes out of a study of blood T cell repertoires in COVID-19. Whole-study context: Acute and convalescent COVID-19 samples came from the United States, Italy and Spain. PBMCs, B-cell-depleted T cells, or T cells provided the cDNA or gDNA that made up the material.

This clone was seen more than once but under ten times. In the study's own analysis: The authors estimated nucleated cell counts from reference gene primer amplification. Clones were sequenced by immunoSEQ multiplex PCR, and TCRdb holds only the in-frame ones, with some missing. That table supplies the V and J calls and clone size; D and trimming were determined from the DNA. The repertoire holds under 60,000 clones, with approximately 80% as singletons. CDR3 size: 13 residues. The ends lost 9 bases at V and 3 bases at J; junction bases unmatched: 3. Germline V gene data show CDR1 as KGHDR and CDR2 as SFDVKD.

The clonotype was recovered from a human donor with active or convalescent COVID-19. The donor label of this sample is uncertain. V is TRBV24-1 and J is TRBJ1-4; 7 bases fit TRBD1. The sample taken for sequencing was peripheral blood. CDR3 DNA sequence: TGTGCCACCCAGGACAGGCCTAATGAAAAACTGTTTTTT. It codes for CATQDRPNEKLFF.